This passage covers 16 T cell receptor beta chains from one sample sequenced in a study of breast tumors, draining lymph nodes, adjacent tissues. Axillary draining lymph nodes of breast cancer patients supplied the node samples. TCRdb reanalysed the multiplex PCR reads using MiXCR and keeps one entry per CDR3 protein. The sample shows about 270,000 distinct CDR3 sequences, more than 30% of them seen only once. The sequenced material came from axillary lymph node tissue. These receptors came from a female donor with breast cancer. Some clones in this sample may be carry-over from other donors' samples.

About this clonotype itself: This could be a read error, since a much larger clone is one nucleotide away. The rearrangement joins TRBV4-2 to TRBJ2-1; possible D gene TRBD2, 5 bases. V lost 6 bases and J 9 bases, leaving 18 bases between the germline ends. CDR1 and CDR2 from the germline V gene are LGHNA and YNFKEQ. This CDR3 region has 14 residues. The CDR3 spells CASSVGSQNSEQFF. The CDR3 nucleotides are TGTGCCAGCAGTGTGGGGAGTCAGAACAGTGAGCAGTTCTTC.

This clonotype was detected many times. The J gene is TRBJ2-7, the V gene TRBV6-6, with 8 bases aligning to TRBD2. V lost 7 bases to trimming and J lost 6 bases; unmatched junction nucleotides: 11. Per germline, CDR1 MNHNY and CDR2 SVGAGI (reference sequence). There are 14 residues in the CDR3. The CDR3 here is CASILLREGPEQYF. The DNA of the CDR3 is TGTGCCAGCATCCTCTTACGGGAGGGCCCCGAGCAGTACTTC.

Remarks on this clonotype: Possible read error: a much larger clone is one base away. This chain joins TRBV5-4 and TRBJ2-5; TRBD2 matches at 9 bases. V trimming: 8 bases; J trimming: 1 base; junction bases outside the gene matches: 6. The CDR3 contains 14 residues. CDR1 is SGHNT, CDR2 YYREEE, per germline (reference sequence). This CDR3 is CASTPSGTQETQYF. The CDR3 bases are TGTGCCAGTACCCCTAGCGGGACCCAAGAGACCCAGTACTTC.

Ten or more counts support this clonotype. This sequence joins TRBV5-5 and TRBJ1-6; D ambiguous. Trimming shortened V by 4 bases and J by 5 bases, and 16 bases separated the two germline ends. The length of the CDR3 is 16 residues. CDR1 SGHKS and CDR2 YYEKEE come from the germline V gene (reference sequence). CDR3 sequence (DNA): TGTGCCAGCAGCGCGGGTGGTGGCAGCAATAATTCACCCCTCCACTTT. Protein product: CASSAGGGSNNSPLHF. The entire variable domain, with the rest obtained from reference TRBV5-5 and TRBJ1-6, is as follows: DAGVTQSPTHLIKTRGQQVTLRCSPISGHKSVSWYQQVLGQGPQFIFQYYEKEERGRGNFPDRFSARQFPNYSSELNVNALLLGDSALYLCASSAGGGSNNSPLHFGNGTRLTVT.

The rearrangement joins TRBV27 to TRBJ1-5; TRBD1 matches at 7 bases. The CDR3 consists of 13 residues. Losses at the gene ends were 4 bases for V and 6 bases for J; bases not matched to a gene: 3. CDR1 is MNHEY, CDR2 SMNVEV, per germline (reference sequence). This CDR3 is CASSSDRVQPQHF. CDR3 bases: TGTGCCAGCAGTTCAGACAGGGTTCAGCCCCAGCATTTT.

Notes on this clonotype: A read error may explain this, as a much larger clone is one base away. CDR3 protein: CASSPGQDFADTQYF. The CDR3 DNA reads as TGCGCCAGCAGCCCGGGACAGGATTTCGCAGATACGCAGTATTTT. The chain links TRBV5-1 to TRBJ2-3, with TRBD1 identical over 8 bases. The J segment lost 4 bases and the V segment lost 4 bases, leaving 8 bases of the junction unmatched. Germline V gene sequence: CDR1 SGHRS, CDR2 YFSETQ. This CDR3 spans 15 amino acids.

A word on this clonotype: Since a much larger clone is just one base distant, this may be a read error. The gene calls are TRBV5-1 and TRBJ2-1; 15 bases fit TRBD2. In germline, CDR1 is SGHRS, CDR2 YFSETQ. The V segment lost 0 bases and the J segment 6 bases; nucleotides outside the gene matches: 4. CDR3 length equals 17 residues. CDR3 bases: TGCGCCAGCAGCTTGGCTTCGGGACTAGCGGGAGGCAATGAGCAGTTCTTC. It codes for CASSLASGLAGGNEQFF.

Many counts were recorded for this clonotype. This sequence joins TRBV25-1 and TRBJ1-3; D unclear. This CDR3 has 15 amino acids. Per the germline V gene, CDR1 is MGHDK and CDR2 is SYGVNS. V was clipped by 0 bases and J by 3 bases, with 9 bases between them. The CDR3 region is CASSEYGANGNTIYF. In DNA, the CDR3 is TGTGCCAGCAGTGAATATGGTGCGAATGGAAACACCATATATTTT.

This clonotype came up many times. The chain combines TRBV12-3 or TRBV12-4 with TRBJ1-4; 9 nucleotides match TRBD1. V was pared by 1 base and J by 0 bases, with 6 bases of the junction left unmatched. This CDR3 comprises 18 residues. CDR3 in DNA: TGTGCCAGCAGTTTAGGGACAGGGGTTTCCTCAACTAATGAAAAACTGTTTTTT. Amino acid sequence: CASSLGTGVSSTNEKLFF.

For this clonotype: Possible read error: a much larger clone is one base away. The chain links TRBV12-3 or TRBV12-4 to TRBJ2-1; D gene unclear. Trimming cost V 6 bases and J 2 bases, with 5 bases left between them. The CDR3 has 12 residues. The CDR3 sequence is CASSHAYNEQFF. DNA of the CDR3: TGTGCCAGCAGCCACGCCTACAATGAGCAGTTCTTC.

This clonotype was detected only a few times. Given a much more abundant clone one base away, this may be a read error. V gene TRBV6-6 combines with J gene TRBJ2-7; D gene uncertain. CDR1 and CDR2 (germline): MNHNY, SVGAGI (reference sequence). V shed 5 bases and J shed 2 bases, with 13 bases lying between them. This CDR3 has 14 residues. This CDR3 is CASSQSTLAYEQYF. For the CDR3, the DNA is TGTGCCAGCAGTCAATCGACACTTGCCTACGAGCAGTACTTC.

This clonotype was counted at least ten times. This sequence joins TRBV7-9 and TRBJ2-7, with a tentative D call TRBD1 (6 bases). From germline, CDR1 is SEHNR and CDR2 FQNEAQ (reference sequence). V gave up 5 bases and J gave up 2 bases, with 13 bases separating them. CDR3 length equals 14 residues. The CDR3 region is CASSPQGYPYEQYF. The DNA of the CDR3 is TGTGCCAGCAGCCCACAGGGATACCCCTACGAGCAGTACTTC. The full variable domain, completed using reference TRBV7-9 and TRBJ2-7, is DTGVSQNPRHKITKRGQNVTFRCDPISEHNRLYWYRQTLGQGPEFLTYFQNEAQLEKSRLLSDRFSAERPKGSFSTLEIQRTEQGDSAMYLCASSPQGYPYEQYFGPGTRLTVT.

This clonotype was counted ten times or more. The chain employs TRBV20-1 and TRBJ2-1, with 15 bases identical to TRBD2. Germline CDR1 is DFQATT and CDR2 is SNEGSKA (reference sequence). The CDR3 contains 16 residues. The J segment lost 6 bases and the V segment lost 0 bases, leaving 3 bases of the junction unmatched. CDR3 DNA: TGCAGTGCTAGAGATCCGGGACTAGCGGGAGGCAATGAGCAGTTCTTC. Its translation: CSARDPGLAGGNEQFF.

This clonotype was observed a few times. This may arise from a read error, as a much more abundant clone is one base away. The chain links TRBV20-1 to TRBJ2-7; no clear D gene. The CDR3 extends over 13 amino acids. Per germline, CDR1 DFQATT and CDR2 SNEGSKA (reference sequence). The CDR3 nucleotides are TGCAGTGCTAGAGATCGGACCACCTACGCGCAGTACTTC. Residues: CSARDRTTYAQYF.

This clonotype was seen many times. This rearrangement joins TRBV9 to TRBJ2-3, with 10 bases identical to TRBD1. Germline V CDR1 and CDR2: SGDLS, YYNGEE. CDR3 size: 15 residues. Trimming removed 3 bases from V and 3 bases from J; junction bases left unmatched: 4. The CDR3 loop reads CASSGRDRGTDTQYF. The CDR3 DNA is TGTGCCAGCAGCGGCCGGGACAGGGGAACAGATACGCAGTATTTT.

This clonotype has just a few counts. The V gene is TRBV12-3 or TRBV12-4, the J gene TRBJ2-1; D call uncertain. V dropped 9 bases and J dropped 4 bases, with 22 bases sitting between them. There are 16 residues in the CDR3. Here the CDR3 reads CASTSAFSTLYNEQFF. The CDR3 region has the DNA TGTGCCAGTACGTCGGCTTTCTCGACCCTTTACAATGAGCAGTTCTTC.